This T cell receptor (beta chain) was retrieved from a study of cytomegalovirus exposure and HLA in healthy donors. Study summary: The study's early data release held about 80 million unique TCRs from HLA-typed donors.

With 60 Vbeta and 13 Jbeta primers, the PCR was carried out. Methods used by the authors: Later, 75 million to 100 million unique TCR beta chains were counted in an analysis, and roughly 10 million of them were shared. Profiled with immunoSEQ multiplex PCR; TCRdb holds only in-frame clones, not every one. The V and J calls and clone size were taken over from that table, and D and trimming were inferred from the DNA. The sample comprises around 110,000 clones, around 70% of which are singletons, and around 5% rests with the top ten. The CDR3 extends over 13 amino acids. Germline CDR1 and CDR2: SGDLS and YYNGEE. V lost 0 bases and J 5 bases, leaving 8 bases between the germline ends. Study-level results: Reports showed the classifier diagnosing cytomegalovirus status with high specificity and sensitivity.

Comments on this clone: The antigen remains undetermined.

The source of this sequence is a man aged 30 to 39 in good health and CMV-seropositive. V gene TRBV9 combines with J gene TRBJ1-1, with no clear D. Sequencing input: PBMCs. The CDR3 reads CASSVVRGTEAFF. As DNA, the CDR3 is TGTGCCAGCAGCGTAGTGCGGGGAACTGAAGCTTTCTTT.